This entry is about one T cell receptor beta chain. Its recognized antigen is unknown. The junction differs from germline at one of its ends, possibly a read error. The CDR3 goes from the cysteine to the phenylalanine over 14 residues. Just CDR3 DNA is preserved here, 42 bases in frame from base 1. Via the germline V gene (reference sequence), CDR1 is DFQATT and CDR2 SNEGSKA. Library preparation was by RT-PCR. Data came from an Illumina HiSeq 2500. TCRdb redid the processing of the public reads, applying fastp at Q25 and MiXCR, and retained in-frame beta chains. Under each unique CDR3 protein, matching rows form one entry showing the most common genes and DNA. This sample holds 500,000 to 600,000 distinct CDR3 sequences; 10% to 12% were observed only once. The leading ten clones occupy approximately 9.9% of the sample. The sample is drawn from a study of response to subunit inactivated influenza vaccine (dated by TCRdb to 2017 to 2018). General notes on the study: The study used deep quantitative T cell receptor repertoire profiling to track responses to a trivalent subunit inactivated influenza vaccine. What the study reported, not specific to this receptor: The authors proposed that each seasonal influenza vaccination may bring in only a limited number of new T cells.

These data also formed part of another study, on T cells expressing NK-cell markers. The second study, in turn, reports: TCR beta cDNA libraries were prepared using 5'RACE template switching, which introduced a universal primer site and unique molecular identifiers. Eight or nine donors provided sorted CD3+CD56+NKG2C+, CD3+CD56+NKG2C- and CD3+CD56-NKG2C+ T-cell subsets, whose TCR beta-chain repertoires were profiled. Among the eight sequenced donors, seven were HCMV-seropositive and one was HCMV-seronegative. In several experiments an anti-gammadeltaTCR antibody was added to restrict sorting to alphabetaTCR-expressing T cells. In several donors, the dominant CD3+CD56+NKG2C+ clonotypes were found to rank among the top 10 CD8+ clonotypes and to make up about 1.0-7.0% of CD8+ T cells. Those dominant clonotypes were again the most abundant among CD3+CD56-NKG2C+ cells in several donors, at about 28.3-60.1%. Whether the expanded NKG2C-expressing T cell clones were specific for HCMV antigens was left unclear. All eight donors whose samples were sequenced were randomly selected healthy volunteers, three of them men and five women. HCMV-specific IgG was detected in serum with a commercial ELISA kit to determine HCMV serostatus. Ficoll density gradient centrifugation was used to isolate peripheral blood mononuclear cells from blood. For roughly six donors, bulk peripheral blood T-cell repertoires were also sequenced from unsorted PBMC. Synthesis of cDNA was primed from the TCR beta constant segment and was followed by two consecutive PCR amplification steps. Illumina HiSeq 2000/2500, MiSeq or NextSeq was used to sequence libraries as 2 x 150 bp reads. MIGEC was used to demultiplex reads and group reads by UMI, and MiTCR was used to assemble and quantify clonotypes. To remove erroneous sequences, TCR cDNA sequences were retained only when supported by two or more reads. The tcR package was used for downstream repertoire analysis, and clonotypes were matched across fractions by CDR3 nucleotide sequence plus V segment. VDJmatch was used to annotate antigen specificity against VDJdb, with one amino acid substitution in CDR3 permitted.

The TCR originated in a man aged 50 or older who received an inactivated influenza vaccine. Donor details come from another sample of the same person, matched by shared clones. Rearrangement joined TRBV20-1 to TRBJ1-5; no confident D gene assignment can be made. The material was PBMCs from blood, obtained on the day of vaccination. The CDR3 reads CSVRDSSGNQPQHF. The DNA sequence is given as TGCAGTGTTAGAGATTCATCCGGGAATCAGCCCCAGCATTTT.